This T cell receptor beta chain was sequenced in a study of blood T cell repertoires in COVID-19 (dated by TCRdb to 2019 to 2021). About the full investigation: Collaborator samples came from the United States, Italy and Spain and covered acute and convalescent phases of COVID-19. Deeply sampled blood TCRbeta repertoires from subjects exposed to, actively infected with, or recovered from COVID-19 were included in the dataset. A freely available public database, intended as a resource for researchers studying the immune response to SARS-CoV-2, is where the repertoires were released. Where available, HLA class I and class II types were obtained from metadata supplied by the sample provider rather than from assay-based typing. Sample metadata almost always included a de-identified subject ID, COVID-19 status, age in years and sex. The material from the prospective study consisted of cDNA or gDNA derived from T cells, B-cell-depleted T cells, or PBMCs. Samples were obtained from the ongoing ImmuneRACE study (first 160 participants) and from over 1,000 subjects provided by 6 global collaborators. Beyond this particular receptor, the publication reports: How much clinical and demographic metadata was included differed by source and by participant, and the metadata was provided uncurated.

Of note for this clone: The specificity of this receptor is unknown. Base qualities are not at hand, and no much larger clone is one base apart.

The collaborating institutions used their own protocols to collect whole blood in K2EDTA tubes. For TCRbeta analysis, collaborator samples were shipped as frozen whole blood, as isolated PBMCs, or as DNA extracted from either sample type. TCRbeta CDR3 regions were amplified from genomic DNA by means of the immunoSEQ Assay, a bias-controlled multiplex PCR. As for the authors' bioinformatics: The number of nucleated cells in each sample was estimated by amplification of reference gene primers within the assay. To quantify the absolute abundance of each unique TCRbeta CDR3 rearrangement, sequence reads were collapsed and filtered. For each sample, productive Simpson clonality was calculated by taking the square root of Simpson's diversity index across productive rearrangements. Not all clones reach the TCRdb copy of this immuneACCESS table, which keeps in-frame sequences only. Checked studies attribute under half of the gap to unresolved V genes and leave the rest unexplained. The V and J calls and clone size come from that table; D and trimming were worked out from the DNA. Within this sample are about 90,000 clones, with around 90% of them counted one time only. Of the sample, 1.8% is held by the ten largest clones.

The sequence was obtained from a human donor with active COVID-19. The donor label of this sample is uncertain. The sequenced sample was peripheral blood.

The nucleotides read TGTGCCAGTAGTCCCTCTTCTAGAACCTACGAGCAGTACTTC. The encoded protein is CASSPSSRTYEQYF. The rearrangement combines TRBV19 with TRBJ2-7, with no confidently assigned D gene. From a lookup of the germline V gene (reference sequence), CDR1 and CDR2 are LNHDA and SQIVND. The CDR3 measures 14 amino acids from cysteine to phenylalanine. Only the CDR3 DNA stays, 42 bases, in frame from base 1. Trimming removed 5 bases from V and 2 bases from J, leaving 13 bases between the germline ends.